This T cell receptor (beta chain) was identified in a study of blood T cell repertoires in COVID-19. Original data processing: Quantification of nucleated cells was approximated via reference gene primer amplification. The repertoire was sequenced with immunoSEQ multiplex PCR; TCRdb's copy has only in-frame clones and lacks some. The V and J calls and clone size come from that table; D and trimming were worked out from the DNA. The data hold 100,000 to 150,000 clones, with approximately 90% observed a single time. The source of this sequence is a man aged 45-65 years with acute or convalescent COVID-19. Material: peripheral blood.

The CDR3 DNA is TGTGCTAGTGGTTTGGTACTCGGCGGGAGAGGGTCCTACAATGAGCAGTTCTTC. Its translation is CASGLVLGGRGSYNEQFF. The chain uses TRBV12-5 and TRBJ2-1; 7 bases line up with TRBD2. The V gene's germline CDR1 is LGHNT and CDR2 FRNRAP. The CDR3 has 18 amino acids. V lost 0 bases and J lost 1; bases outside the gene matches: 9.